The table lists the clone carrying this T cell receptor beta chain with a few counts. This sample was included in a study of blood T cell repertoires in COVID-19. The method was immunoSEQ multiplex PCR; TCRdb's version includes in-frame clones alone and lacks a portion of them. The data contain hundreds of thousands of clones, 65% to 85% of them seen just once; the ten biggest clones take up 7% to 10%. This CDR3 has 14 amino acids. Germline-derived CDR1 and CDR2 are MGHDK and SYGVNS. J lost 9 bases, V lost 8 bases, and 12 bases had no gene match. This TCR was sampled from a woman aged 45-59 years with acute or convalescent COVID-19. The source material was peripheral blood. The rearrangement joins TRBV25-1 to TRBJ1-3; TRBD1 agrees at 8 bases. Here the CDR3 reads CASSEIGTGFTIYF. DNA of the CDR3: TGTGCCAGCTCCGAAATCGGGACAGGTTTCACCATATATTTT.